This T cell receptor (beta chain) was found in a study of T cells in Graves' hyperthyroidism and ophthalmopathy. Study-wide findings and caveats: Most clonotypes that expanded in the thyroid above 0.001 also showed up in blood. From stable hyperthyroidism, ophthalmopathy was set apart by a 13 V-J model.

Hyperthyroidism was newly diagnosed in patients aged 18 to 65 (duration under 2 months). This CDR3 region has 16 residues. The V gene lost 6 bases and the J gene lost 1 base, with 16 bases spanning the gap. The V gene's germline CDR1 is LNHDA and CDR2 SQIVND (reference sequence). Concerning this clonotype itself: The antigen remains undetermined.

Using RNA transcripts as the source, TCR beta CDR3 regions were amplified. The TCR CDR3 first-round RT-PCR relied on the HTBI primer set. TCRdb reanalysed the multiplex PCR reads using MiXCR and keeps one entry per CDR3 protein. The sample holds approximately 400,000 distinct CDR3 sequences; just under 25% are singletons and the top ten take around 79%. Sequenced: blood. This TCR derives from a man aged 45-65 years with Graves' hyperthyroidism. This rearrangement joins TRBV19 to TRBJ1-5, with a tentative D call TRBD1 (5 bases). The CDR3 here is CASRVGEHQSNQPQHF. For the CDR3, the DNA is TGTGCCAGTAGAGTAGGGGAACATCAGAGCAATCAGCCCCAGCATTTT.